This T cell receptor beta chain is from a study of CD8 T cells in ankylosing spondylitis. Study observations and caveats: Characteristic of ankylosing spondylitis blood, it appeared, was a TCR beta motif comprising fewer than 10 highly homologous variants. Relatively rare in peripheral blood, disease-linked clones were also CD8+. In ankylosing spondylitis patients, matched synovial fluid reportedly showed significant enrichment of disease-linked clones.

Quantitative molecular-barcoded 5'-RACE generated the TCR beta libraries. One entry per CDR3 protein, called by TCRdb with MiXCR from the 5' RACE reads. The sample contains 250,000 or so distinct CDR3 sequences, under 30% of which appear only once. Germline V gene lookup returns CDR1 MNHEY and CDR2 SMNVEV (reference sequence). The CDR3 is made up of 15 amino acids. Trimming left V 2 bases short and J 7 bases short, with 15 bases between. On this clonotype itself: Antigen unknown.

The sequencing sample was made of blood, either unsorted or a sorted T cell fraction (not recorded which). The sequence came from a male donor with ankylosing spondylitis or in good health (not recorded which). The genes are TRBV27 and TRBJ2-1, with TRBD1 as a possible D gene (6 bases). This CDR3 is CASSLGQGFGNEQFF. CDR3 DNA sequence: TGTGCCAGCAGTTTAGGGCAGGGGTTTGGGAATGAGCAGTTCTTC.